This T cell receptor beta chain emerged from a study of T cell responses to AZD1222 COVID-19 vaccine. This CDR3 region has 14 residues. Germline V gene lookup returns CDR1 SGHDT and CDR2 YYEEEE. The J segment lost 2 bases and the V segment lost 4 bases, leaving 5 bases of the junction unmatched. Turning to this clone: The antigen is not known.

The analysis combined second doses at about 4 or about 12 weeks. TCRdb keeps only in-frame clones here, not all; method: immunoSEQ multiplex PCR. The sample holds 150,000 to 200,000 clones, 88% seen once. General study findings and limits: Clonal diversity may have been underestimated, and the donors were mostly white British, with more females than males. Only 5 to 7 AZD1222 recipients tested seropositive at baseline.

This chain links TRBV5-6 with TRBJ2-7; 8 nucleotides align to TRBD2. The sequences come from peripheral blood, collected 28 days after the second AZD1222 dose. This TCR derives from an adult who received the AZD1222 COVID-19 vaccine. The CDR3 is CASSQPGLAYEQYF. CDR3 nucleotides: TGTGCCAGCAGCCAACCGGGACTAGCCTACGAGCAGTACTTC.